Detailed here is one T cell receptor (beta chain). What it recognizes is unknown. The CDR3 extends over 15 amino acids. Deletions cut 0 bases from V and 2 bases from J, with 12 bases between. Germline V CDR1 and CDR2: SGHKS, YYEKEE (reference sequence). This sample was included in a study of T cells in Graves' hyperthyroidism and ophthalmopathy. Findings of the study overall: Expanded thyroid clonotypes (above 0.001) were mostly also found in blood.

RNA transcripts were the template for amplifying TCR beta CDR3 regions. Using the HTBI primer set, a first-round RT-PCR was run on the TCR CDR3. Via MiXCR, TCRdb re-called the multiplex PCR reads, giving one row per CDR3 protein. The table includes a few hundred thousand distinct CDR3 sequences, less than 25% detected once. The genes are TRBV5-5 and TRBJ2-7; TRBD1 might be the D (8 bases). The TCR sequence derives from a man aged 18 to 29 with Graves' hyperthyroidism. The sample was blood. CDR3 nucleotides: TGTGCCAGCAGCTTGGAACAGGGGGGGACCTACGAGCAGTACTTC. Translated: CASSLEQGGTYEQYF.